This is a list of T cell receptor beta chains from one sample in a study of cytomegalovirus exposure and HLA in healthy donors. Clones were read by immunoSEQ multiplex PCR, and TCRdb kept only the in-frame ones, dropping some. The data contain over 95,000 clones, 75% to 80% of them singletons. Material: PBMCs. The receptor set was obtained from a female donor in good health and CMV-seronegative. Each CDR3 is given with its conserved first and last residue. The D gene is left open where the match is weak. Not all rows give a size; the values are once, few, many and, for expanded clones, a class.

J | size | V | D | DNA | CDR3
TRBJ2-7 | - | TRBV7-2 | TRBD1 | TGTGCCAGCAGCTTAGGGGGGACAGGGGGAGGGCAGTACTTC | CASSLGGTGGGQYF
TRBJ1-6 | - | TRBV30 | TRBD1 | TGTGCCTGGAGTGCCCGGACAGGGAGGGATTCACCCCTCCACTTT | CAWSARTGRDSPLHF
TRBJ2-3 | - | TRBV4-1 | TRBD2 | TGCGCCAGCAGCCAAGTTTTGACTAGCGGGGGGTGGGATACGCAGTATTTT | CASSQVLTSGGWDTQYF
TRBJ2-7 | - | TRBV27 | - | TGTGCCAGCAGTTCAAATAGGGGTGCCAGCTCCTACGAGCAGTACTTC | CASSSNRGASSYEQYF
TRBJ1-2 | once | TRBV6-6 | - | TGTGCCAGCAGTTACTCAGGGGACTTTGGCTACACCTTC | CASSYSGDFGYTF
TRBJ2-3 | - | TRBV6-4 | TRBD2 | TGTGCCAGCTCTAGCGGGAGATTGGATACGCAGTATTTT | CASSSGRLDTQYF
TRBJ2-1 | - | TRBV21-1 | - | TGTGCCAGCAGCGACAGCTTCCTTTACCTACAATGGCAGTTCTTC | CASSDSFLYLQWQFF
TRBJ2-7 | - | TRBV9 | - | TGTGCCAGCAGCGTAGGGAGCGTTGCCCTAGCCTACGAGCAGTACTTC | CASSVGSVALAYEQYF
TRBJ1-5 | - | TRBV6-5 | - | TGTGCCAGCAGTTACTCCCGGAGCAATCAGCCCCAGCATTTT | CASSYSRSNQPQHF
TRBJ1-1 | - | TRBV19 | TRBD1 | TGTGCCAGTAGTATATTGGGACAGGGGTACACTGAAGCTTTCTTT | CASSILGQGYTEAFF